These T cell receptor beta chains were read from a single sample in a study of shared T cell receptors in the human thymus. Some clones are missing from TCRdb's copy, which holds only in-frame ones; the method was immunoSEQ multiplex PCR. The sample consists of about 660,000 clones, about 90% of them appearing once. These data also formed part of another study, on human thymus T cells.

The sequenced material came from thymocytes. These TCRs come from a boy in the first two years of life with a congenital heart defect. The CDR3 runs from the conserved cysteine through the conserved F or W. The D gene is left open where the match is weak. Not every row has a clone size; where given, it reads once, few, many or a size class.

j_gene: TRBJ1-1
d_gene: TRBD1
v_gene: TRBV9
abundance: -
CDR3nt: TGTGCCAGCAGCGGAGGGGGCCACACTGAAGCTTTCTTT
CDR3aa: CASSGGGHTEAFF

j_gene: TRBJ1-5
d_gene: -
v_gene: TRBV19
abundance: few
CDR3nt: TGTGCCAGTAGGCGGAGCAATCAGCCCCAGCATTTT
CDR3aa: CASRRSNQPQHF

j_gene: TRBJ2-2
d_gene: -
v_gene: TRBV6-5
abundance: -
CDR3nt: TGTGCCAGCAGTTACTCGACGGGAGGGGAGCTGTTTTTT
CDR3aa: CASSYSTGGELFF

j_gene: TRBJ1-1
d_gene: TRBD1
v_gene: TRBV5-6
abundance: -
CDR3nt: TGTGCCAGCAGCGAGGGACAGGGGGACACTGAAGCTTTCTTT
CDR3aa: CASSEGQGDTEAFF

j_gene: TRBJ2-7
d_gene: -
v_gene: TRBV29-1
abundance: -
CDR3nt: TGCAGCGTTCGGGGGGCCAGAGGGGAGCAGTACTTC
CDR3aa: CSVRGARGEQYF

j_gene: TRBJ2-2
d_gene: TRBD2
v_gene: TRBV27
abundance: -
CDR3nt: TGTGCCAGCAGTTTACGGGGTACTTGGGGTGGACTAGCGGGAGGGGGAAGAACCGGGGAGCTGTTTTTT
CDR3aa: CASSLRGTWGGLAGGGRTGELFF

j_gene: TRBJ2-7
d_gene: TRBD2
v_gene: TRBV5-4
abundance: -
CDR3nt: TGTGCCAGCAGCTTGGGGGAGGGGACCGATCAGTACTTC
CDR3aa: CASSLGEGTDQYF

j_gene: TRBJ1-4
d_gene: TRBD1
v_gene: TRBV6-6
abundance: -
CDR3nt: TGTGCCAGCAGTTGCCCGACAGGGGGCGCAGAAAAACTGTTTTTT
CDR3aa: CASSCPTGGAEKLFF

j_gene: TRBJ1-1
d_gene: -
v_gene: TRBV5-6
abundance: once
CDR3nt: TGTGCCAGCAGCTTGACCCCAAGCTCCATGAACACTGAAGCTTTCTTT
CDR3aa: CASSLTPSSMNTEAFF

j_gene: TRBJ2-3
d_gene: TRBD2
v_gene: TRBV2
abundance: -
CDR3nt: TGTGCCGGGTCCTTAGCGGGAGGAGGCACAGATACGCAGTATTTT
CDR3aa: CAGSLAGGGTDTQYF

j_gene: TRBJ2-7
d_gene: TRBD1
v_gene: TRBV4-3
abundance: few
CDR3nt: TGCGCCAGCAGCCAGGCAACAGGGGGCGCTTCAAAATACGAGCAGTACTTC
CDR3aa: CASSQATGGASKYEQYF

j_gene: TRBJ2-7
d_gene: -
v_gene: TRBV11-2
abundance: -
CDR3nt: TGTGCCAGCAGCAGAAGCCCCGCGGGACAGACTAAGTACGAGCAGTACTTC
CDR3aa: CASSRSPAGQTKYEQYF

j_gene: TRBJ2-1
d_gene: TRBD2
v_gene: TRBV5-1
abundance: -
CDR3nt: TGCGCCAGCAGCAGCGGGACTAGCGGGGGGGTATATGAGCAGTTCTTC
CDR3aa: CASSSGTSGGVYEQFF

j_gene: TRBJ1-2
d_gene: -
v_gene: TRBV6-1
abundance: -
CDR3nt: TGTGCCAGCAGTCATACAGGGCGGGCTAACTATGGCTACACCTTC
CDR3aa: CASSHTGRANYGYTF